The present entry profiles one TCR beta chain with its context. There are a few counts of this clonotype. Its antigen remains undetermined. No base quality information exists; no much larger clone differs at one position. V loses 7 bases of germline sequence and J loses 2 bases, and the interval between the two ends is 13 bases. The CDR3 goes from the cysteine to the phenylalanine over 14 residues. The retained sequence is limited to the CDR3, 42 bases, with the frame set at the first base. The data belong to a study of identical twins (dated by TCRdb to the mid-2010s). In the study overall: The study deep-sequenced TCR alpha and beta repertoires from monozygotic twins, unrelated adults of various ages and cord blood to test whether fetal clonotypes persist. To rule out contamination, the twin experiments were replicated at different times with different library preparation protocols. What the work shows at the level of the full study, not this receptor alone: In beta out-of-frame sequences, excess twin sharing was weaker, because having fewer shared sequences lowered the signal-to-noise ratio. Fewer insertions were carried by abundant cord blood beta clonotypes, a similar but weaker trend appeared in young adult naive repertoires, and no such trend appeared in memory repertoires. Zero-insertion analyses could be partly confounded by invariant T cells such as MAIT and iNKT, though diverse VJ usage argued against such confounding for most clonotypes. In monozygotic twins, recombination models systematically underestimated out-of-frame TCR alpha sharing, but the models matched the sharing seen between unrelated individuals. Because the same donors could not be followed over many years, the conclusions relied on cross-sectional statistical analysis. Compared with coincidental sharing between unrelated individuals, out-of-frame TCR alpha sequences shared between twins showed an excess of sequences with low generation probability.

The protocol used for the library was 5' RACE. For sequencing, an Illumina HiSeq 2000 was employed. Template switching introduced a universal primer binding site; the final cDNA contained a unique molecular identifier, enabling accurate counting of TCR cDNA molecules. Specific primers in the conserved constant-segment region were used to synthesize first-strand cDNA for the TCR alpha and beta chains. To control for contamination, each cDNA library was double barcoded with a SMART-Mk sample barcode plus Illumina barcodes. TruSeq adapter sequences and Illumina sample barcodes were added in two successive PCR steps. The Illumina HiSeq platform was used with custom primers to sequence TCR alpha and beta cDNA libraries. Turning to the authors' computational methods: MiGEC was used to process raw reads and extract unique molecular identifiers, and MiXCR was used to find CDR3 positions. For each individual, recombination models were inferred using an EM algorithm with the repgenHMM and IGoR tools. Shared clonotypes were analyzed with the tcR package in R, and sharing was normalized by the product of cloneset sizes. To study raw recombination without the effects of thymic and clonal selection, out-of-frame nonproductive sequences were analyzed. Clones were called with MiXCR by TCRdb after fastp trimmed the public reads at Q25, and only in-frame beta chains were retained. Rows with one shared CDR3 protein collapse into an entry with the most common genes and DNA. TCRdb assigned the V and J calls; the authors' analysis was not used. Across this sample there are about 920,000 distinct CDR3 sequences, with over 9% seen only once. 1.5% to 2% of the sample is held by the ten biggest clonotypes.

Only healthy Caucasian donors were included. The twin cohort consisted of three pairs of female monozygotic twins, all aged roughly 18 to 30 years. Peripheral blood mononuclear cells were used as the source from which RNA for TCR libraries was isolated. In addition, the sample was reused for a study of yellow fever vaccine responses in identical twins. As the second publication notes: According to the authors, the vaccine-induced T cell response in identical twins seemed to be partly convergent and partly specific to each individual. The study precisely tracked vaccine-responding T cell clones in identical twins.

Rearrangement joined TRBV12-3 or TRBV12-4 to TRBJ2-3; the D gene assignment is perhaps TRBD1 or TRBD2, with each matching 6 bases. The source material was PBMCs. This TCR was recovered from a woman aged 18-30 years in good health. The base sequence is TGTGCCAGCACCTCGAGGGGGGACACAGATACGCAGTATTTT. This codes for CASTSRGDTDTQYF.